The rows below give T cell receptor beta chains drawn from one sample of a study of T cell changes during pregnancy in multiple sclerosis. The table came from immunoSEQ multiplex PCR; TCRdb's copy has only in-frame clones and leaves some out. This sample yields about 50,000 clones, of which around 94% are seen a single time; more than 0.25% belongs to the top ten. The sample consisted of CD4+ T cells from peripheral blood mononuclear cells, taken in the third trimester of pregnancy. The origin of the receptors is a female donor with multiple sclerosis, enrolled in a pregnancy study. Each CDR3 is given with its conserved first and last residue. A D gene is named only where the DNA matches it firmly. The size of a clone is reported for some rows only, either as once, few or many, or as a class for expanded clones.

CDR3 DNA | CDR3 protein | J gene | V gene | clone size | D gene
TGCAGCGTCGGTACGGGACAGGGGAACACTGAAGCTTTCTTT | CSVGTGQGNTEAFF | TRBJ1-1 | TRBV29-1 | - | TRBD1
TGCGCCAGCAGCTTAGTCAGTGCTTCCTACAATGAGCAGTTCTTC | CASSLVSASYNEQFF | TRBJ2-1 | TRBV5-1 | - | -
TGTGCTAGTTCCCAGGGGGACACCGGGGAGCTGTTTTTT | CASSQGDTGELFF | TRBJ2-2 | TRBV12-5 | - | TRBD1
TGTGCCAAGGGAGTACCAGGAAGCCCTTTC | CAKGVPGSPF | TRBJ2-7 | TRBV19 | once | -
TGTGCCAGTAGTATAGAGGCAGGGAATCAGCCCCAGCATTTT | CASSIEAGNQPQHF | TRBJ1-5 | TRBV19 | - | -
TGTGCCAGCAGCCCCGGGACAGGCGGAAGAGACACTGAAGCTTTCTTT | CASSPGTGGRDTEAFF | TRBJ1-1 | TRBV7-9 | - | TRBD1
TGCACTATGGGACAGAACTATGGCTACACCTTC | CTMGQNYGYTF | TRBJ1-2 | TRBV20-1 | once | TRBD1
TGTGCCAGCAGTGATCCTGCTAGCGGGGCTAGGGAGACCCAGTACTTC | CASSDPASGARETQYF | TRBJ2-5 | TRBV25-1 | - | TRBD2
TGTGCCAGCAGCACGACAGGGCCCGAGCAGTACTTC | CASSTTGPEQYF | TRBJ2-7 | TRBV7-2 | - | TRBD1
TGCGCCAGCAGCCGCCAAGCGGGACCCACCGGGGGTTCACCCCTCCACTTT | CASSRQAGPTGGSPLHF | TRBJ1-6 | TRBV4-1 | - | -
TGTGCCAGCAGTCCTACTAGCAGCTCCTACAATGAGCAGTTCTTC | CASSPTSSSYNEQFF | TRBJ2-1 | TRBV6-5 | - | -
TGTGCCAGCAGTGAAGCTAGCGGGAGCACAGATACGCAGTATTTT | CASSEASGSTDTQYF | TRBJ2-3 | TRBV6-1 | - | TRBD2
TGTGCCAGCAGCGACCAGCGGGTCACAGATACGCAGTATTTT | CASSDQRVTDTQYF | TRBJ2-3 | TRBV9 | - | -
TGTGCCAGCAGGTTAAGCGGGGGGGCATCAGATACGCAGTATTTT | CASRLSGGASDTQYF | TRBJ2-3 | TRBV4-2 | - | TRBD2
TGTGCCAGCAGCTTAGGCAGGGGTTATGGCTACACCTTC | CASSLGRGYGYTF | TRBJ1-2 | TRBV7-2 | - | -
TGCGCCAGCAGCGCGGCAGGGGGCCTGAACACTGAAGCTTTCTTT | CASSAAGGLNTEAFF | TRBJ1-1 | TRBV5-1 | - | TRBD1
TGTGCCACCAGCAGGGAACCGGGACAGGGGGCAGGTGGCTACACCTTC | CATSREPGQGAGGYTF | TRBJ1-2 | TRBV15 | - | TRBD1
TGTGCCAGCAGTTCAGGGGTGAGTGGCTACACCTTC | CASSSGVSGYTF | TRBJ1-2 | TRBV28 | once | -
TGTGCCAGTACCACGACAGGGAAAAACACTGAAGCTTTCTTT | CASTTTGKNTEAFF | TRBJ1-1 | TRBV19 | - | TRBD1
TGTGCCTGGAACCCCGGGTTCTCTGGAAACACCACATATTTT | CAWNPGFSGNTTYF | TRBJ1-3 | TRBV30 | - | -
TGTGCCAGCTCTCCCTCGGGGGGCGAGCAGTACTTC | CASSPSGGEQYF | TRBJ2-7 | TRBV18 | - | TRBD2
TGTGCCAGTAGTGTCGACAGGGCCCCTAATGAAAAACTGTTTTTT | CASSVDRAPNEKLFF | TRBJ1-4 | TRBV19 | - | TRBD1
TGTGCCAGCAGCTCCCTAGCGGGATCTGGGGCCAACGTCCTGACTTTC | CASSSLAGSGANVLTF | TRBJ2-6 | TRBV7-9 | - | TRBD2
TGTGCCAGCTCACCACTTAGCGGGAGGGCGGATAATGAGCAGTTCTTC | CASSPLSGRADNEQFF | TRBJ2-1 | TRBV18 | - | TRBD2
TGTGCCAGCAGTCTCCATCCGGGACAGGGGGGGGAGACCCAGTACTTC | CASSLHPGQGGETQYF | TRBJ2-5 | TRBV28 | - | TRBD1
TGTGCCAGCAGGGGGACTAGCGGGGGGGCCCCGCAGTTCTTC | CASRGTSGGAPQFF | TRBJ2-1 | TRBV2 | - | TRBD2
TGTGCCAGCAGCCTGGATACGGGACTGAAAGAGACCCAGTACTTC | CASSLDTGLKETQYF | TRBJ2-5 | TRBV5-4 | - | -
TGTGCCAGTAGTATCAGGGAAGAAGCTTTCTTT | CASSIREEAFF | TRBJ1-1 | TRBV19 | once | -
TGCGCCAGCAGCCCCGAGGTTGACTCCTACGAGCAGTACTTC | CASSPEVDSYEQYF | TRBJ2-7 | TRBV4-1 | - | -
TGTGCCAGCTCTACTAGCGGAGAGGGGAACTACGAGCAGTACTTC | CASSTSGEGNYEQYF | TRBJ2-7 | TRBV28 | - | TRBD2
TGTGCCAGTAGTAAGGGCGAGGGCTACCAAGAGACCCAGTACTTC | CASSKGEGYQETQYF | TRBJ2-5 | TRBV19 | - | -
TGTGCCAGCAGTGAAAATTCGGGGGGTACAGATTCACCCCTCCACTTT | CASSENSGGTDSPLHF | TRBJ1-6 | TRBV2 | - | -
TGCGCCAGCAGTGGGACAGGGGTTGTTTACGAGCAGTACTTC | CASSGTGVVYEQYF | TRBJ2-7 | TRBV5-1 | - | TRBD1
TGTGCCAGCAGCAACTGGAGGGACTATGGCTACACCTTC | CASSNWRDYGYTF | TRBJ1-2 | TRBV27 | - | -
TGTGCCAGCTCAGAAACTCCTAGCGCCGCCTACGAGCAGTACTTC | CASSETPSAAYEQYF | TRBJ2-7 | TRBV18 | - | -
TGTGCCAGCAGGGACAGTGCTGTTCCAAACTATGGCTACACCTTC | CASRDSAVPNYGYTF | TRBJ1-2 | TRBV27 | - | -
TGTGCCAGCTCATCTGTTTCTAGAGACGAGCAGTACTTC | CASSSVSRDEQYF | TRBJ2-7 | TRBV6-5 | - | -
TGTGCCAGCAGCTCCCCGGGACAGGGAAGTGGCTACACCTTC | CASSSPGQGSGYTF | TRBJ1-2 | TRBV7-8 | - | TRBD1
TGTGCCAGCAGTAGACAGGGGCCGAACACTGAAGCTTTCTTT | CASSRQGPNTEAFF | TRBJ1-1 | TRBV6-1 | - | TRBD1
TGTGCCAGCAGCCCTGCCTTCGGAACCGGGAGTGGGTACAATGAGCAGTTCTTC | CASSPAFGTGSGYNEQFF | TRBJ2-1 | TRBV5-6 | once | -
TGCGCCAGCAGCTTAGGAGGAAATAATTCACCCCTCCACTTT | CASSLGGNNSPLHF | TRBJ1-6 | TRBV5-1 | - | -
TGTGCCATCAGAGCAGCAGGGGGATACTATGGCTACACCTTC | CAIRAAGGYYGYTF | TRBJ1-2 | TRBV10-3 | - | TRBD1
TGTGCCAGCAGCTTACCTCAGGGTAGGGCTCCGTCTGGCTACACCTTC | CASSLPQGRAPSGYTF | TRBJ1-2 | TRBV7-8 | - | -
TGTGCCAGCAGTAAGACAGGACCCACTAACTATGGCTACACCTTC | CASSKTGPTNYGYTF | TRBJ1-2 | TRBV6-1 | - | -
TGTGCCAGCACCGGGACAGGGGGACTAAGTGGCTACACCTTC | CASTGTGGLSGYTF | TRBJ1-2 | TRBV6-1 | - | TRBD1
TGTGCCAGCAGTGAACCCTTCACAGATACGCAGTATTTT | CASSEPFTDTQYF | TRBJ2-3 | TRBV2 | few | -
TGCGCCAGCAGCCAACAGGGGACTAGCGGGCTTTACACCGGGGAGCTGTTTTTT | CASSQQGTSGLYTGELFF | TRBJ2-2 | TRBV5-1 | - | TRBD2
TGTGCCAGCAGCCGGACTAGCGGGAGCCACGAGCAGTACTTC | CASSRTSGSHEQYF | TRBJ2-7 | TRBV7-3 | - | TRBD2
TGTGCCAGCAGCGTCTCCGGGGGGGAGACCCAGTACTTC | CASSVSGGETQYF | TRBJ2-5 | TRBV7-2 | once | TRBD2
TGTGCCAGCAGCTTAGGGACTACCTGGGAGACCCAGTACTTC | CASSLGTTWETQYF | TRBJ2-5 | TRBV7-9 | once | -
TGTGCCAGCAGTGAGGAGACGCGCGGGGAGCTGTTTTTT | CASSEETRGELFF | TRBJ2-2 | TRBV6-1 | once | -
TGTGCCAGCAGCTTAGTTCAGGTTAACACTGAAGCTTTCTTT | CASSLVQVNTEAFF | TRBJ1-1 | TRBV11-3 | - | -
TGTGCCAGCAGTTACGGGGGGGCGGGGGACACTGAAGCTTTCTTT | CASSYGGAGDTEAFF | TRBJ1-1 | TRBV6-5 | - | -
TGTGCCTGGAGTATCACAGAAAAAGAGACCCAGTACTTC | CAWSITEKETQYF | TRBJ2-5 | TRBV30 | - | -
TGTGCCAGCAGCTTGCCCGGGGTCGGGAACACTGAAGCTTTCTTT | CASSLPGVGNTEAFF | TRBJ1-1 | TRBV5-4 | once | -
TGTGCCAGCAGCGTAGGGGGGAGCGGGAGGGCCCCCGGGGAGCTGTTTTTT | CASSVGGSGRAPGELFF | TRBJ2-2 | TRBV9 | - | TRBD2
TGTGCCAGCAGCTTAAGACTAGCGGGGGCAGAGACCCAGTACTTC | CASSLRLAGAETQYF | TRBJ2-5 | TRBV7-2 | - | TRBD2
TGTGCCAGTAGTCTCCCCCCAGGGGGGCGGGGCGGGGAGCTGTTTTTT | CASSLPPGGRGGELFF | TRBJ2-2 | TRBV19 | once | -
TGCGCCAGCAGTTCTGGGGCCCGGGAGACCCAGTACTTC | CASSSGARETQYF | TRBJ2-5 | TRBV5-1 | once | -
TGCGCCAGCAGCCAAGGACAGGGGGCTGGGGCCAACGTCCTGACTTTC | CASSQGQGAGANVLTF | TRBJ2-6 | TRBV4-3 | - | TRBD1